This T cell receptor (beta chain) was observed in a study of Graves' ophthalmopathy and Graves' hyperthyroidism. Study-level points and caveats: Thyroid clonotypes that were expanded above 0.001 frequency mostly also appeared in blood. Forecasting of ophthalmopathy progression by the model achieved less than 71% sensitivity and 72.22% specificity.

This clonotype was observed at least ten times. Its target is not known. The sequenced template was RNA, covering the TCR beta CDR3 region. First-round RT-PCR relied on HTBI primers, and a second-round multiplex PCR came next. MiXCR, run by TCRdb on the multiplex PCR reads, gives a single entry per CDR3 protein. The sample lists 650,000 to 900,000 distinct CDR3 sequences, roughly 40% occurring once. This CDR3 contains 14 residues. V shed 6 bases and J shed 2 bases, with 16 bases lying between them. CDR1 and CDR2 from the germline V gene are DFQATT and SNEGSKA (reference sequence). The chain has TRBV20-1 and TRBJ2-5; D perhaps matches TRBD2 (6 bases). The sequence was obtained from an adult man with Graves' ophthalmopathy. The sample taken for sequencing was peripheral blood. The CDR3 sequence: CSADRDLMQETQYF. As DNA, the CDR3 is TGCAGTGCCGACCGGGACTTGATGCAAGAGACCCAGTACTTC.